The subject of this entry is one T cell receptor (beta chain). Its antigen remains unidentified. RNA, at roughly 0.45 to 1 ug, was reverse transcribed with random hexamers. Amplification of TCR beta CDR3 used immunoSEQ multiplex PCR across 54 Vbeta and 13 Jbeta. Via MiXCR, TCRdb re-called the immunoSEQ multiplex PCR reads, giving one row per CDR3 protein. This sample yields about 300,000 distinct CDR3 sequences, of which 92% are seen a single time; roughly 0.059% belongs to the top ten. V shed 5 bases, J shed 2 bases, and the junction held 6 bases outside the gene matches. Per the germline V gene, CDR1 is SGHNT and CDR2 is YYREEE (reference sequence). The length of the CDR3 is 15 residues. The record originates from a study of CD8 T cells in Susac syndrome. Broader study findings: As the study acknowledged, the number of individuals who were part of its TCR sequencing and HLA analysis was relatively small.

The V and J genes are TRBV5-4 and TRBJ2-3; 9 bases fit TRBD2. The receptor was isolated from a human donor with multiple sclerosis. Sequencing used CD4+ T cells from PBMCs. The CDR3 here is CASSAGGRVTDTQYF. The CDR3 nucleotides are TGTGCCAGCAGTGCGGGGGGGCGAGTCACAGATACGCAGTATTTT.